The T cell receptor (beta chain) described here comes from a study of graft-versus-host responses after intestinal transplantation. Across the study: The study gave all recipients anti-thymocyte globulin induction, then tacrolimus and steroids for about three years. Study-wide results and limits: When patients had graft-donor T cell macrochimerism, their allografts held high graft-versus-host to host-versus-graft clonal ratios. GvH clones appeared in recipient marrow, some first in ileum or blood.

With respect to this clone: What it binds is not known.

V shed 2 bases, J shed 3 bases, and the junction held 4 bases outside the gene matches. CDR3 length: 15 amino acids. Germline V CDR1 and CDR2: MGHRA, YSYEKL. TCRdb's copy holds only in-frame clones and misses some; the assay was immunoSEQ multiplex PCR. The repertoire consists of nearly 100,000 clones, with about nine tenths occurring once and the leading ten covering around 15%. The sequence derives from a human patient who received an intestinal transplant, so some T cells may come from the graft donor. The sample in question was PBMCs, obtained about 450 days after intestinal transplant. The chain couples TRBV4-1 to TRBJ2-5; 9 bases align to TRBD2. This CDR3 is CASSQPASGEETQYF. The CDR3 nucleotides read TGCGCCAGCAGCCAACCCGCTAGCGGGGAAGAGACCCAGTACTTC.